These 12 T cell receptor beta chains share one sample of origin, sequenced in a study of blood T cell repertoires in COVID-19. Sequencing was performed with immunoSEQ multiplex PCR; in TCRdb, only in-frame clones are kept and a portion is missing. The profile covers about 200,000 clones, with around 79% appearing a single time and under 7% taken by the ten largest. The sequencing sample was made of peripheral blood. Source of these receptors: a middle-aged woman with COVID-19, enrolled during active disease.

A word on this clone: The sample holds other DNA sequences that translate to the same CDR3. V and J are TRBV30 and TRBJ1-5; D gene unclear. The CDR3 extends over 13 amino acids. The ends were cut back, 2 bases at V and 4 bases at J, with 9 bases in the middle. Looked up from germline, CDR1 is GTSNPN and CDR2 is SVGIG (reference sequence). The CDR3 protein is CAWSTRENQPQHF. The CDR3, as DNA: TGTGCCTGGAGTACAAGGGAGAATCAGCCCCAGCATTTT.

The chain recombines TRBV19 with TRBJ1-5, with 7 bases lining up with TRBD1. Trimming cost V 6 bases and J 5 bases; bases outside gene matches: 1. This CDR3 is 12 amino acids long. The germline V gene has CDR1 LNHDA and CDR2 SQIVND (reference sequence). The CDR3 sequence: CASRDRDQPQHF. Here the CDR3 DNA reads TGTGCCAGTAGAGACAGGGATCAGCCCCAGCATTTT.

This chain joins TRBV27 and TRBJ2-1, with TRBD1 identical over 8 bases. The junction had 7 bases not matched to a gene; V was cut back by 4 bases and J by 2 bases. Germline CDR1 MNHEY, CDR2 SMNVEV (reference sequence). There are 16 residues in the CDR3. The CDR3, as DNA: TGTGCCAGCAGTTGGGGACAGGTAATAGCCTACAATGAGCAGTTCTTC. This encodes CASSWGQVIAYNEQFF.

This clone was seen a single time. This rearrangement joins TRBV5-6 to TRBJ2-3; D unresolved. The CDR3 is 13 residues long. Per the germline V gene, CDR1 is SGHDT and CDR2 is YYEEEE. Trimming removed 0 bases at V and 1 base at J, with 3 bases between. CDR3 DNA: TGTGCCAGCAGCTTGGCGGGCACAGATACGCAGTATTTT. Translation: CASSLAGTDTQYF. Full variable domain (missing parts from reference TRBV5-6 and TRBJ2-3): DAGVTQSPTHLIKTRGQQVTLRCSPKSGHDTVSWYQQALGQGPQFIFQYYEEEERQRGNFPDRFSGHQFPNYSSELNVNALLLGDSALYLCASSLAGTDTQYFGPGTRLTVL.

The chain joins TRBV30 to TRBJ2-5; TRBD2 is a possible D gene (5 bases). Trimming removed 4 bases at V and 3 bases at J, with 15 bases between. In germline, CDR1 is GTSNPN, CDR2 SVGIG (reference sequence). This CDR3 is built from 14 residues. The CDR3 protein is CAWKRSGGKETQYF. The CDR3 DNA sequence: TGTGCCTGGAAACGAAGCGGCGGAAAAGAGACCCAGTACTTC.

The chain links TRBV3-1 (or the pseudogene TRBV3-2) to TRBJ2-3; 10 bases are a match to TRBD1. The germline V gene encodes CDR1 LGHDT and CDR2 YNNKEL (reference sequence). The CDR3 totals 16 residues. V lost 1 base to trimming and J lost 2 bases; unmatched junction nucleotides: 3. For the CDR3, the DNA is TGTGCCAGCAGCCAAGGGACAGGGGGATACACAGATACGCAGTATTTT. Encoded protein: CASSQGTGGYTDTQYF.

This sequence joins TRBV10-1 and TRBJ2-7; tentative D call: TRBD1 (5 bases). The CDR3 totals 15 residues. CDR1 is WNHNN, CDR2 SYGVQD, per germline (reference sequence). The V end was cut by 3 bases, the J end by 2 bases, with 14 bases between. In nucleotides, the CDR3 is TGCGCCAGCAGTGAAGCCCAGGGTCCCCCCTACGAGCAGTACTTC. Its protein product is CASSEAQGPPYEQYF.

The chain uses TRBV19 and TRBJ1-2; D is unresolved. Trimming cost V 3 bases and J 3 bases, with 11 bases left between them. The CDR3 has 14 residues. Germline lookup yields CDR1 LNHDA and CDR2 SQIVND (reference sequence). As DNA, the CDR3 is TGTGCCAGTAGTATGGCCAGTCACGACTATGGCTACACCTTC. Protein sequence: CASSMASHDYGYTF.

The V and J genes are TRBV3-1 (or the pseudogene TRBV3-2) and TRBJ2-7; D unclear. Germline V CDR1 and CDR2: LGHDT, YNNKEL (reference sequence). V was clipped by 2 bases and J by 6 bases, with 8 bases between them. The CDR3 covers 12 residues. CDR3 DNA: TGTGCCAGCAGCCAACGGTCCATCGAGCAGTACTTC. Its translation is CASSQRSIEQYF.

V gene TRBV18 combines with J gene TRBJ1-1, with TRBD1 as a possible D gene (6 bases). The CDR3 consists of 13 residues. The germline V gene has CDR1 KGHSH and CDR2 LQKENI. V was trimmed by 2 bases and J by 6 bases, leaving 10 bases between them. CDR3 region: CASSPATGSEAFF. The CDR3 region has the DNA TGTGCCAGCTCACCAGCGACAGGATCTGAAGCTTTCTTT.

CDR3 region: CASSSLVSSTDTQYF. The CDR3 bases are TGTGCCAGCAGCTCCCTTGTCTCCAGCACAGATACGCAGTATTTT. The chain employs TRBV5-5 and TRBJ2-3; D is unresolved. The V and J ends lost 3 bases and 0 bases respectively, with 11 bases between them. The CDR3 is made up of 15 amino acids. Germline-derived CDR1 and CDR2 are SGHKS and YYEKEE (reference sequence).

This clone was seen a single time. This chain uses TRBV5-1 with TRBJ2-1; TRBD1 agrees at 7 bases. V dropped 3 bases and J dropped 4; count of bases not matched to a gene: 10. Germline CDR1 is SGHRS and CDR2 is YFSETQ. This CDR3 spans 16 amino acids. CDR3 region: CASSSLEQGMYNEQFF. CDR3 in DNA: TGCGCCAGCAGCTCCTTAGAACAGGGGATGTACAATGAGCAGTTCTTC.